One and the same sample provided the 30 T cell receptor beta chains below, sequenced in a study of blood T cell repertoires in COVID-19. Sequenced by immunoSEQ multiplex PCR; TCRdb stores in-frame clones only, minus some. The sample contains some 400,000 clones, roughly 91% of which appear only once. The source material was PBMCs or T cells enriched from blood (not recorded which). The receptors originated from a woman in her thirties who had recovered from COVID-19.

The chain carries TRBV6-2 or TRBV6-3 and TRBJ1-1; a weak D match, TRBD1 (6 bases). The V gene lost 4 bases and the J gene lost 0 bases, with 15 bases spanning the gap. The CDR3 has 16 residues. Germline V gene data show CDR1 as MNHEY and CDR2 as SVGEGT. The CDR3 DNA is TGTGCCAGCAGTTTCCCCGAGGACAGACTGAACACTGAAGCTTTCTTT. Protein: CASSFPEDRLNTEAFF.

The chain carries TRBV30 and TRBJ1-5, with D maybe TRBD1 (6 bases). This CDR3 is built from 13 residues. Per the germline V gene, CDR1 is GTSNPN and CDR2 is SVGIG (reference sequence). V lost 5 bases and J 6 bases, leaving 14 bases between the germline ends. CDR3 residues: CAWGQGFGQPQHF. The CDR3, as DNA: TGTGCCTGGGGTCAGGGGTTTGGTCAGCCCCAGCATTTT.

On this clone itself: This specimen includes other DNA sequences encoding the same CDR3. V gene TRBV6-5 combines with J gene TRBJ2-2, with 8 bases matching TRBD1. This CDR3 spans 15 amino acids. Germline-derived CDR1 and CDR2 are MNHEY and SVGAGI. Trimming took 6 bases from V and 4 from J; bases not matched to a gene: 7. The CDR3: CASSLGQGGTGELFF. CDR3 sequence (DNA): TGTGCCAGCAGCCTTGGACAGGGAGGCACCGGGGAGCTGTTTTTT.

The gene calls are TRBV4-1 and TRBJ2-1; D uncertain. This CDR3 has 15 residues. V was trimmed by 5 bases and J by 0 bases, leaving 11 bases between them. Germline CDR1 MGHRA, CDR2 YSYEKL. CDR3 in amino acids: CASSAMWSSYNEQFF. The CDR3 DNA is TGCGCCAGCAGCGCAATGTGGAGCTCCTACAATGAGCAGTTCTTC.

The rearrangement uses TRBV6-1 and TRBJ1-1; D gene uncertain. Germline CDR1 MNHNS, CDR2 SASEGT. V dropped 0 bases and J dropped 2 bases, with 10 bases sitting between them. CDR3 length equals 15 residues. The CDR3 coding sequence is TGTGCCAGCAGTGAAGCGCTTTTCAGAAACACTGAAGCTTTCTTT. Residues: CASSEALFRNTEAFF.

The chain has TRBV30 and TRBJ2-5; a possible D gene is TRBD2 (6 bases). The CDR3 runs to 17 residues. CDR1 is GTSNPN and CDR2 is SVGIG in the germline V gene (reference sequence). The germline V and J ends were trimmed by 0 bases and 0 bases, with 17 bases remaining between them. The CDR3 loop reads CAWSVRSSDVYQETQYF. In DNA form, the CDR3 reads TGTGCCTGGAGTGTAAGGTCTAGCGATGTGTACCAAGAGACCCAGTACTTC.

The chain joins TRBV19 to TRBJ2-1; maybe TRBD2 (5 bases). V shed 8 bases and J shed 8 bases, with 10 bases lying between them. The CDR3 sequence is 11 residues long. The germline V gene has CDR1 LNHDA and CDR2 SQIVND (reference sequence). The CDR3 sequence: CASSFSDEQFF. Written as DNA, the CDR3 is TGTGCCAGTTCTTTTAGCGATGAGCAGTTCTTC.

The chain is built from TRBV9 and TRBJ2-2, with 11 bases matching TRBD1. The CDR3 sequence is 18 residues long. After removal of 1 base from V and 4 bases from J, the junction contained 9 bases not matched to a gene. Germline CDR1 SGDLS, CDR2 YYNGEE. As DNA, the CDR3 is TGTGCCAGCAGCGTACTGTCCGGGACAGGGGGGGTCACCGGGGAGCTGTTTTTT. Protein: CASSVLSGTGGVTGELFF. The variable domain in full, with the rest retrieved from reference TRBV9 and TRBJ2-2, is DSGVTQTPKHLITATGQRVTLRCSPRSGDLSVYWYQQSLDQGLQFLIQYYNGEERAKGNILERFSAQQFPDLHSELNLSSLELGDSALYFCASSVLSGTGGVTGELFFGEGSRLTVL.

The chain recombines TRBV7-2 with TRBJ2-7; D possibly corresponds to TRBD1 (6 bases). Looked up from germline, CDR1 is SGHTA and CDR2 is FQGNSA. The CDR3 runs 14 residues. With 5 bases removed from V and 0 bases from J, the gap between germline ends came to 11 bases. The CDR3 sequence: CASSIQGTSYEQYF. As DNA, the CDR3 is TGTGCCAGCAGCATTCAGGGGACCTCCTACGAGCAGTACTTC.

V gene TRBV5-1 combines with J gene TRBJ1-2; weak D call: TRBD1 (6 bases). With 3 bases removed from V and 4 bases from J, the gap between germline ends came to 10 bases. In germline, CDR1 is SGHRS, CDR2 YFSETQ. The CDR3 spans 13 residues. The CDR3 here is CASSSTGSYGYTF. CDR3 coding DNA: TGCGCCAGCAGCTCAACAGGGAGCTATGGCTACACCTTC.

Here the CDR3 reads CASAASAYNEQFF. The CDR3 nucleotides read TGTGCCAGCGCCGCCAGCGCCTACAATGAGCAGTTCTTC. V and J are TRBV5-4 and TRBJ2-1; D not resolved. Germline V gives CDR1 SGHNT, CDR2 YYREEE (reference sequence). The CDR3 has 13 amino acids. V lost 7 bases and J lost 2, with 10 bases in between.

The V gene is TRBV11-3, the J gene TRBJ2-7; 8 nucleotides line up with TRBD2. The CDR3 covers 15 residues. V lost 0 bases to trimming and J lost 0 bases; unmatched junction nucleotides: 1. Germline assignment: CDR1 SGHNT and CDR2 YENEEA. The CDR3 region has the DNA TGTGCCAGCAGCTTAGAGAGCGGGAGCTCCTACGAGCAGTACTTC. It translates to CASSLESGSSYEQYF.

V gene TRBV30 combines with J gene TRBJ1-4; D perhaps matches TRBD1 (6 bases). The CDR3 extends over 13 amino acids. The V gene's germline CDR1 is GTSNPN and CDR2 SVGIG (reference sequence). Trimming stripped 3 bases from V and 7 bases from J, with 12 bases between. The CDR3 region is CAWRGGPIEKLFF. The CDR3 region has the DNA TGTGCCTGGAGAGGGGGACCGATTGAAAAACTGTTTTTT.

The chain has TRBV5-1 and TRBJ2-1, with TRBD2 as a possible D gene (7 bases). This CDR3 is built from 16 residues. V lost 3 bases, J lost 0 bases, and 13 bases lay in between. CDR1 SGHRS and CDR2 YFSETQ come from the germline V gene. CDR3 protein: CASSWGGGSSYNEQFF. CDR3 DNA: TGCGCCAGCAGCTGGGGAGGGGGTAGCTCCTACAATGAGCAGTTCTTC.

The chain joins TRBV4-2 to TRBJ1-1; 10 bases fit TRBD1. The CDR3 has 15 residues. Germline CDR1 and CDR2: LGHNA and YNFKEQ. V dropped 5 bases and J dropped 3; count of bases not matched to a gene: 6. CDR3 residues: CASSYRDRGDTEAFF. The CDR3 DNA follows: TGTGCCAGCAGCTACCGGGACAGGGGCGACACTGAAGCTTTCTTT.

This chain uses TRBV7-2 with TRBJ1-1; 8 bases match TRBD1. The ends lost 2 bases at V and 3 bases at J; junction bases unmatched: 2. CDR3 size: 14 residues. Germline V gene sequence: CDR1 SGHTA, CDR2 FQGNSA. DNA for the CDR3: TGTGCCAGCAGCTTAAAGACAGGGGACACTGAAGCTTTCTTT. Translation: CASSLKTGDTEAFF. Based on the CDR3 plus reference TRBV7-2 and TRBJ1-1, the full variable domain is GAGVSQSPSNKVTEKGKDVELRCDPISGHTALYWYRQSLGQGLEFLIYFQGNSAPDKSGLPSDRFSAERTGGSVSTLTIQRTQQEDSAVYLCASSLKTGDTEAFFGQGTRLTVV.

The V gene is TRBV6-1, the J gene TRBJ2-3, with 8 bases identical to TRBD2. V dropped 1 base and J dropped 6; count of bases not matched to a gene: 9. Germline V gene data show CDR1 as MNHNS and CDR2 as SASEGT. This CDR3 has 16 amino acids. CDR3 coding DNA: TGTGCCAGCAGTGAAGTGGACCGGGGGGGTAGGGATACGCAGTATTTT. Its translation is CASSEVDRGGRDTQYF.

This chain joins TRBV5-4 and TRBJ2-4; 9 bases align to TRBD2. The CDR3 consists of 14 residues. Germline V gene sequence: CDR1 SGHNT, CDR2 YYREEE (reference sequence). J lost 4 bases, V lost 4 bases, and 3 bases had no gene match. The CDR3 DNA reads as TGTGCCAGCAGCGGACTAGCGACAAAAAACATTCAGTACTTC. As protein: CASSGLATKNIQYF.

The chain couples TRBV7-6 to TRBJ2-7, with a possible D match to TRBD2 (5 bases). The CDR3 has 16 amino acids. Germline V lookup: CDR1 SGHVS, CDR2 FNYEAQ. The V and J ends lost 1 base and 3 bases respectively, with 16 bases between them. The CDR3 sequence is CASSLGWGADRYEQYF. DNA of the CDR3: TGTGCCAGCAGCTTAGGATGGGGAGCGGACCGCTACGAGCAGTACTTC.

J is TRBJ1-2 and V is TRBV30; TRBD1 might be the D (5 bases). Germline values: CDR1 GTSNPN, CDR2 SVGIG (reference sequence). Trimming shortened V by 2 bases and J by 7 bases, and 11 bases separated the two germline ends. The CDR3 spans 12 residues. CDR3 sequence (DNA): TGTGCCTGGAGTCCCCGGGGGTCTGGCTACACCTTC. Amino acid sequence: CAWSPRGSGYTF. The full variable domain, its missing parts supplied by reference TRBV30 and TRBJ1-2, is SQTIHQWPATLVQPVGSPLSLECTVEGTSNPNLYWYRQAAGRGLQLLFYSVGIGQISSEVPQNLSASRPQDRQFILSSKKLLLSDSGFYLCAWSPRGSGYTFGSGTRLTVV.

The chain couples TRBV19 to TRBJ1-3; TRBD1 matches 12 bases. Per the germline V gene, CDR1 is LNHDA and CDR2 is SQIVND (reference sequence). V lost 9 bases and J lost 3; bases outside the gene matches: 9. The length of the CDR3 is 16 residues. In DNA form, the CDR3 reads TGTGCCAGCCGCAAGGGACAGGGGGCGCGTGGAAACACCATATATTTT. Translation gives CASRKGQGARGNTIYF.

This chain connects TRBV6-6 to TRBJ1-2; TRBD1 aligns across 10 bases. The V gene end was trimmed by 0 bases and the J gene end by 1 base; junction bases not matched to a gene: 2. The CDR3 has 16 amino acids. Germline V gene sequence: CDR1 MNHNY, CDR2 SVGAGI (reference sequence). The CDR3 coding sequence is TGTGCCAGCAGTTACTCCCGGGACAGGGGTAACTATGGCTACACCTTC. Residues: CASSYSRDRGNYGYTF.

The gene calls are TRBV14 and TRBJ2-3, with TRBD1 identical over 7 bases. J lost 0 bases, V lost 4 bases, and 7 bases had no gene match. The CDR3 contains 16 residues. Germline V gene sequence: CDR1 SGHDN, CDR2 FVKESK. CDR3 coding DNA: TGTGCCAGCAGCCGTTGGACAGGTTCTAGCACAGATACGCAGTATTTT. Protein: CASSRWTGSSTDTQYF.

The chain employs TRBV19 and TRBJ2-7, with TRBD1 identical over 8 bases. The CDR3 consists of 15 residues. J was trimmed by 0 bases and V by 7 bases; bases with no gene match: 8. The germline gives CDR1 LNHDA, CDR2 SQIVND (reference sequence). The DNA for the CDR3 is TGTGCCAGTACCGAATCGACAGGGGACTCCTACGAGCAGTACTTC. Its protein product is CASTESTGDSYEQYF. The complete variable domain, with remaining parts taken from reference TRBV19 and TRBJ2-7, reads DGGITQSPKYLFRKEGQNVTLSCEQNLNHDAMYWYRQDPGQGLRLIYYSQIVNDFQKGDIAEGYSVSREKKESFPLTVTSAQKNPTAFYLCASTESTGDSYEQYFGPGTRLTVT.

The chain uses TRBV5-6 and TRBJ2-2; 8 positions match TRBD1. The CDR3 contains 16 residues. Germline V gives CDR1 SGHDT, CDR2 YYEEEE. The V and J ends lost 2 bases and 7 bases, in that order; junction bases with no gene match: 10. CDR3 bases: TGTGCCAGCAGCTTCCAGACAGGGGAGGTAGTCGGGGAGCTGTTTTTT. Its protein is CASSFQTGEVVGELFF.

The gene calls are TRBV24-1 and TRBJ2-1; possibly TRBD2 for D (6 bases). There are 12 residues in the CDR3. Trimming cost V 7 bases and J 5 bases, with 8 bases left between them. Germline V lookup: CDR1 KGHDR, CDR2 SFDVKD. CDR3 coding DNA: TGTGCCACCAGGGGACTGCACAATGAGCAGTTCTTC. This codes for CATRGLHNEQFF.

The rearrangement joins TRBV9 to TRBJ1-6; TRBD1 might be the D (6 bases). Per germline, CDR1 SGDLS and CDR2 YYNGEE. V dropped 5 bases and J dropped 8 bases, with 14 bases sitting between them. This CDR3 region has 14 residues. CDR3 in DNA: TGTGCCAGCAGTCTAACAGGGAGGGATTCACCCCTCCACTTT. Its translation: CASSLTGRDSPLHF.

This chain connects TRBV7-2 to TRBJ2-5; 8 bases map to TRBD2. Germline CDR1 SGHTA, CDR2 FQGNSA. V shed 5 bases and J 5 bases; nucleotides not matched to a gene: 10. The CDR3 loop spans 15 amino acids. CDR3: CASSAATGGRETQYF. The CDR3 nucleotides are TGTGCCAGCAGCGCGGCTACGGGGGGGCGGGAGACCCAGTACTTC.

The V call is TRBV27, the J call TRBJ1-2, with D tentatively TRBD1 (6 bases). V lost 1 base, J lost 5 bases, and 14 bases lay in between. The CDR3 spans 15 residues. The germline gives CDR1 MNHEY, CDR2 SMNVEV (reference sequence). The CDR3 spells CASSLYGGITYGYTF. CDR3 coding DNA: TGTGCCAGCAGTTTATATGGGGGCATTACGTATGGCTACACCTTC.

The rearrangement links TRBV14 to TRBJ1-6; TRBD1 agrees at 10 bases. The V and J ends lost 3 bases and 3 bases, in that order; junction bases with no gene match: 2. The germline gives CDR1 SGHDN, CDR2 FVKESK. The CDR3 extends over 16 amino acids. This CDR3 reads CASSQTGGFYNSPLHF. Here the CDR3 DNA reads TGTGCCAGCAGCCAGACAGGGGGCTTCTATAATTCACCCCTCCACTTT. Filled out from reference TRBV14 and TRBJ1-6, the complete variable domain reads EAGVTQFPSHSVIEKGQTVTLRCDPISGHDNLYWYRRVMGKEIKFLLHFVKESKQDESGMPNNRFLAERTGGTYSTLKVQPAELEDSGVYFCASSQTGGFYNSPLHFGNGTRLTVT.